One sample yielded the 20 T cell receptor beta chains listed below, sequenced in a study of early T cells in non-severe SARS-CoV-2 infection (dated by TCRdb to the early 2020s). The library was produced with 5' RACE. The instrument given in TCRdb is NextSeq 500. TCRdb reworked the public reads: Q25 trimming with fastp, MiXCR clone assembly, productive beta chains retained. Every distinct CDR3 protein forms one entry, paired with its most common genes and DNA. The sample includes just under 85,000 distinct CDR3 sequences, with about 10% observed a single time. The top ten constitute around 7.5% of the sample. The sequencing here drew on whole blood, taken at baseline. These receptors were taken from an adult who was a healthcare worker with PCR-confirmed SARS-CoV-2 infection or an uninfected control (not recorded which).

This clonotype was picked up a small number of times. This rearrangement joins TRBV10-1 to TRBJ2-1; D remains unclear. The germline V gene has CDR1 WNHNN and CDR2 SYGVQD (reference sequence). Trimming stripped 1 base from V and 6 bases from J, with 7 bases between. The CDR3 is 13 amino acids. The CDR3 bases are TGCGCCAGCAGTGAGTGGGCGTCCAATGAGCAGTTCTTC. Translating it yields CASSEWASNEQFF.

The chain combines TRBV20-1 with TRBJ2-7, with 7 bases aligning to TRBD2. V lost 3 bases to trimming and J lost 0 bases; unmatched junction nucleotides: 2. Germline V lookup: CDR1 DFQATT, CDR2 SNEGSKA (reference sequence). CDR3 length: 13 amino acids. The CDR3 DNA reads TGCAGTGCTAGGCGGGGGAGCTCCTACGAGCAGTACTTC. Protein sequence: CSARRGSSYEQYF.

Comment on this clonotype: A single base separates this from a much larger clone, so it may be a read error. The chain employs TRBV5-4 and TRBJ2-2; a possible D gene is TRBD2 (6 bases). CDR3 size: 16 residues. Deletions cut 4 bases from V and 6 bases from J, with 19 bases between. CDR1 is SGHNT and CDR2 is YYREEE in the germline V gene (reference sequence). This chain's CDR3 is CASSPEPWGGAGELFF. In DNA, the CDR3 is TGTGCCAGCAGCCCTGAGCCCTGGGGAGGCGCCGGGGAGCTGTTTTTT.

This clonotype was seen only a few times. The rearrangement uses TRBV12-3 or TRBV12-4 and TRBJ2-2; D is possibly TRBD1 or TRBD2 (7 bases each). V lost 8 bases and J lost 4, with 17 bases in between. The CDR3 loop spans 15 amino acids. This CDR3 reads CASGSRGGSTGELFF. The CDR3 DNA is TGTGCCAGCGGATCCAGGGGGGGAAGCACCGGGGAGCTGTTTTTT.

This clonotype was observed a few times. The chain couples TRBV10-3 to TRBJ2-7, with 7 bases matching TRBD2. Per the germline V gene, CDR1 is ENHRY and CDR2 is SYGVKD. V dropped 4 bases and J dropped 0; count of bases not matched to a gene: 3. The CDR3 covers 14 residues. The CDR3 region has the DNA TGTGCCATCAGTGGTGCGGGGGACTCCTACGAGCAGTACTTC. Translated: CAISGAGDSYEQYF.

This chain joins TRBV12-3 or TRBV12-4 and TRBJ1-2, with D hard to call. V was cut by 3 bases and J by 4 bases, with 9 bases left in between. The CDR3 consists of 13 residues. The CDR3 here is CASSLSSTYGYTF. CDR3 sequence (DNA): TGTGCCAGCAGTTTGTCGTCGACCTATGGCTACACCTTC.

This clonotype was detected a few times. The chain uses TRBV2 and TRBJ2-3, with 10 bases aligning to TRBD2. The CDR3 extends over 16 amino acids. The germline CDR1 and CDR2 sequences are SNHLY and FYNNEI. The V segment lost 4 bases and the J segment 5 bases; nucleotides outside the gene matches: 9. The CDR3 region has the DNA TGTGCCAGCAGTGCAGACGCTAGCGGGAGTGGAGATACGCAGTATTTT. This sequence encodes CASSADASGSGDTQYF.

At least ten counts were recorded for this clonotype. The genes are TRBV7-2 and TRBJ2-7; 7 bases match TRBD2. V was clipped by 1 base and J by 2 bases; unmatched bases: 5. The germline V gene encodes CDR1 SGHTA and CDR2 FQGNSA. CDR3 length: 15 residues. In DNA, the CDR3 is TGTGCCAGCAGCTTAGTTAGAGGGAGGGCCTACGAGCAGTACTTC. This codes for CASSLVRGRAYEQYF.

In this sample, this clonotype turned up a few times. The chain uses TRBV7-8 and TRBJ1-1; D not resolved. Trimming removed 5 bases at V and 1 base at J, with 11 bases between. The CDR3 loop spans 14 amino acids. CDR1 is SGHVS, CDR2 FQNEAQ, per germline. In nucleotides, the CDR3 is TGTGCCAGCAGCAAGAGCGCGGGGAACACTGAAGCTTTCTTT. Protein sequence: CASSKSAGNTEAFF.

V gene TRBV30 combines with J gene TRBJ2-3; TRBD1 agrees at 9 bases. V shed 0 bases and J 4 bases; nucleotides not matched to a gene: 5. This CDR3 is built from 15 residues. CDR1 and CDR2 (germline): GTSNPN, SVGIG (reference sequence). The CDR3 reads CAWSVGTGRADTQYF. The DNA of the CDR3 is TGTGCCTGGAGTGTAGGGACAGGGAGGGCAGATACGCAGTATTTT.

This clonotype was picked up many times. The chain links TRBV7-6 to TRBJ2-4, with 11 bases identical to TRBD2. Germline-derived CDR1 and CDR2 are SGHVS and FNYEAQ. CDR3 length: 15 amino acids. V was clipped by 8 bases and J by 4 bases; unmatched bases: 7. The CDR3 loop reads CASVDSGRGKNIQYF. In nucleotides, the CDR3 is TGTGCCAGCGTGGATAGCGGGAGGGGGAAAAACATTCAGTACTTC.

The gene calls are TRBV20-1 and TRBJ2-7; 8 positions match TRBD2. V shed 6 bases, J shed 3 bases, and the junction held 13 bases outside the gene matches. Germline CDR1 reads DFQATT; CDR2 reads SNEGSKA (reference sequence). This CDR3 contains 15 residues. CDR3 loop: CSAIPTTSGHYEQYF. The CDR3 DNA reads TGCAGTGCCATCCCAACCACTAGCGGACACTACGAGCAGTACTTC.

CDR3 DNA: TGTGCCAGCTTCAGGTTCAATCAGCCCCAGCATTTT. Amino acid sequence: CASFRFNQPQHF. The chain links TRBV28 to TRBJ1-5; D unclear. The germline gives CDR1 MDHEN, CDR2 SYDVKM. This CDR3 has 12 residues. Between the trimmed V and J ends, which lost 8 bases and 3 bases, there was a span of 8 bases.

This clonotype has just a few counts. The chain carries TRBV5-4 and TRBJ2-6, with D uncertain. CDR1 is SGHNT and CDR2 is YYREEE in the germline V gene (reference sequence). V was cut by 5 bases and J by 2 bases, with 5 bases left in between. There are 13 residues in the CDR3. CDR3 sequence: CASSLTGANVLTF. CDR3 sequence (DNA): TGTGCCAGCAGTCTGACTGGGGCCAACGTCCTGACTTTC. Variable domain in full (rest from reference TRBV5-4 and TRBJ2-6): ETGVTQSPTHLIKTRGQQVTLRCSSQSGHNTVSWYQQALGQGPQFIFQYYREEENGRGNFPPRFSGLQFPNYSSELNVNALELDDSALYLCASSLTGANVLTFGAGSRLTVL.

The table lists this clonotype with a few counts. The CDR3 bases are TGTGCCAGCAGTTATATACAGCGGGTCACAGATACGCAGTATTTT. Encoded protein: CASSYIQRVTDTQYF. The V gene is TRBV6-2 or TRBV6-3, the J gene TRBJ2-3; TRBD2 is a possible D gene (6 bases). Germline V gene lookup returns CDR1 MNHEY and CDR2 SVGEGT. This CDR3 has 15 residues. V gave up 3 bases and J gave up 2 bases, with 12 bases separating them.

This clonotype was seen more than once but under ten times. The chain couples TRBV28 to TRBJ1-2; TRBD1 aligns across 7 bases. V shed 4 bases, J shed 8 bases, and the junction held 10 bases outside the gene matches. This CDR3 has 14 amino acids. Germline CDR1 MDHEN, CDR2 SYDVKM. CDR3 region: CASSSPGGSSGYTF. Written as DNA, the CDR3 is TGTGCCAGCAGTTCCCCAGGGGGAAGTAGCGGCTACACCTTC.

The V call is TRBV7-2, the J call TRBJ2-7; 10 nucleotides match TRBD2. The CDR3 is 15 residues long. Germline V gives CDR1 SGHTA, CDR2 FQGNSA. The trim removed 3 bases at V and 3 bases at J, leaving 5 bases unmatched. In DNA, the CDR3 is TGTGCCAGCAGCTTCCGTCTAGCGGGAGACTACGAGCAGTACTTC. Its protein product is CASSFRLAGDYEQYF. The full variable domain, in which reference TRBV7-2 and TRBJ2-7 provide the parts outside the CDR3, is GAGVSQSPSNKVTEKGKDVELRCDPISGHTALYWYRQSLGQGLEFLIYFQGNSAPDKSGLPSDRFSAERTGGSVSTLTIQRTQQEDSAVYLCASSFRLAGDYEQYFGPGTRLTVT.

This clonotype was counted only a few times. The chain links TRBV3-1 to TRBJ1-4; D possibly corresponds to TRBD1 (5 bases). The germline V gene encodes CDR1 LGHDT and CDR2 YNNKEL (reference sequence). Trimming took 4 bases from V and 3 from J, leaving 9 bases between them. The CDR3 has 14 residues. CDR3 bases: TGTGCCAGCAGCCCAGGGATTCCTAATGAAAAACTGTTTTTT. It specifies CASSPGIPNEKLFF.

This clonotype was seen repeatedly, ten times or more. This chain connects TRBV28 to TRBJ2-5, with 14 bases identical to TRBD2. With 6 bases clipped from V and 4 bases from J, the junction kept 7 bases outside the gene matches. Per the germline V gene, CDR1 is MDHEN and CDR2 is SYDVKM. CDR3 size: 16 residues. The CDR3: CASSLLGLAGGETQYF. The CDR3 DNA sequence: TGTGCCAGCAGCCTACTCGGACTAGCGGGAGGAGAGACCCAGTACTTC.

This clonotype has ten or more counts. The chain couples TRBV20-1 to TRBJ1-1, with D perhaps matching TRBD1 (6 bases). This CDR3 is 13 amino acids long. Between the trimmed V and J ends, which lost 6 bases and 7 bases, there was a span of 18 bases. Germline V gene data show CDR1 as DFQATT and CDR2 as SNEGSKA (reference sequence). The chain's CDR3 is CSAPRGGKGEAFF. The CDR3 nucleotides read TGCAGTGCCCCCAGGGGTGGGAAGGGTGAAGCTTTCTTT.